This T cell receptor (beta chain) is drawn from a study of T cell repertoires in aging, cancer and after chemotherapy. Peripheral blood genomic DNA, not sorted cells or RNA, was the template. Multiplex touch-down PCR with TRB-A/B primers amplified rearranged V-D-J TRB sequences. TCRdb itself ran the multiplex PCR reads through MiXCR, one entry per CDR3 protein. Here the sample spans some 10,000 distinct CDR3 sequences, 38% being singletons. In germline, CDR1 is KGHSH, CDR2 LQKENI. This CDR3 contains 14 residues. Trimming cost V 0 bases and J 7 bases, with 10 bases left between them. The sequenced sample was blood. The V call is TRBV18, the J call TRBJ2-1, with D unclear. This TCR was sampled from a human donor in good health. The CDR3 here is CASSPPTLQNEQFF. DNA for the CDR3: TGTGCCAGCTCACCACCCACTCTTCAGAATGAGCAGTTCTTC. Using reference TRBV18 and TRBJ2-1 for the parts outside the CDR3, the full variable domain is NAGVMQNPRHLVRRRGQEARLRCSPMKGHSHVYWYRQLPEEGLKFMVYLQKENIIDESGMPKERFSAEFPKEGPSILRIQQVVRGDSAAYFCASSPPTLQNEQFFGPGTRLTVL.